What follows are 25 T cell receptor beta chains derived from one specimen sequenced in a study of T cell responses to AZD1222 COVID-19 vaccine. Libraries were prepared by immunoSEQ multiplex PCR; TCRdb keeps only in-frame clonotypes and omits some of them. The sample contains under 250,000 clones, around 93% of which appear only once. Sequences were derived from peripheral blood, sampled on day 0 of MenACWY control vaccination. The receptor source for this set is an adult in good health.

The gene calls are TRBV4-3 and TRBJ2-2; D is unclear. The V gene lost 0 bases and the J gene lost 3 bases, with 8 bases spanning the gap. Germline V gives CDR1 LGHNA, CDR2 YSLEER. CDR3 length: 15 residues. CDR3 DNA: TGCGCCAGCAGCCAAGATGTCACCTACACCGGGGAGCTGTTTTTT. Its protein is CASSQDVTYTGELFF.

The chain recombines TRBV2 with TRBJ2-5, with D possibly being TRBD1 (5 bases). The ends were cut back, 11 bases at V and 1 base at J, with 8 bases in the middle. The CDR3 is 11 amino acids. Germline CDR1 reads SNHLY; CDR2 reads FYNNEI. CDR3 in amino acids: CAPRVQETQYF. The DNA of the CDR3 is TGTGCCCCCAGGGTCCAAGAGACCCAGTACTTC. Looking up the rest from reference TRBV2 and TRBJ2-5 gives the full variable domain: EPEVTQTPSHQVTQMGQEVILRCVPISNHLYFYWYRQILGQKVEFLVSFYNNEISEKSEIFDDQFSVERPDGSNFTLKIRSTKLEDSAMYFCAPRVQETQYFGPGTRLLVL.

CDR3 region: CASSFSGGVNTEAFF. CDR3 coding DNA: TGCGCCAGCAGCTTCTCAGGGGGCGTGAACACTGAAGCTTTCTTT. This chain links TRBV5-1 with TRBJ1-1, with 8 bases fitting TRBD1. The CDR3 sequence is 15 residues long. Germline V gene lookup returns CDR1 SGHRS and CDR2 YFSETQ. V lost 2 bases and J lost 0; bases outside the gene matches: 3.

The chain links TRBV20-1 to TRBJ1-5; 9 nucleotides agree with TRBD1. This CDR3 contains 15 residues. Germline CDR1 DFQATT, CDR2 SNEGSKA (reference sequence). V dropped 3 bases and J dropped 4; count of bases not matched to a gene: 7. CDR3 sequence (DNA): TGCAGTGCTAGTCTCGGGACAGGGAGTAATCAGCCCCAGCATTTT. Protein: CSASLGTGSNQPQHF.

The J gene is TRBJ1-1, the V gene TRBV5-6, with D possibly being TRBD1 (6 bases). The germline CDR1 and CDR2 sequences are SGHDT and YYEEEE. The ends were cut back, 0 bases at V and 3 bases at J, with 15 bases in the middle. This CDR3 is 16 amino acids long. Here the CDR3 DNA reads TGTGCCAGCAGCTTGGGCCACAGGGTAGTCTACACTGAAGCTTTCTTT. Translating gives CASSLGHRVVYTEAFF.

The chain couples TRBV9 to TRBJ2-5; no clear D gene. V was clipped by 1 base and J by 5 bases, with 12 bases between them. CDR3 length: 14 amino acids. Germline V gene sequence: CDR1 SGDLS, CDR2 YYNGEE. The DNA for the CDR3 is TGTGCCAGCAGCGTACGGGTGGTGGGGGAGACCCAGTACTTC. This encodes CASSVRVVGETQYF.

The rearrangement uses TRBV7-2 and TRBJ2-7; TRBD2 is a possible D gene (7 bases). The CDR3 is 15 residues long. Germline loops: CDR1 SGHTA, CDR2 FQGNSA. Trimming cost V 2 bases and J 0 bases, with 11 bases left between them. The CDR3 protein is CASSLTGGFSYEQYF. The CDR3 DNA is TGTGCCAGCAGCTTAACGGGGGGCTTCTCCTACGAGCAGTACTTC.

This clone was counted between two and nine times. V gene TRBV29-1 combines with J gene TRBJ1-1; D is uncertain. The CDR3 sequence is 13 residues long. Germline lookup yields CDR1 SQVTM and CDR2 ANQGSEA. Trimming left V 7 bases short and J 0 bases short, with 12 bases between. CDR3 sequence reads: CSGRGGLNTEAFF. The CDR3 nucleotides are TGCAGCGGCCGAGGAGGATTGAACACTGAAGCTTTCTTT.

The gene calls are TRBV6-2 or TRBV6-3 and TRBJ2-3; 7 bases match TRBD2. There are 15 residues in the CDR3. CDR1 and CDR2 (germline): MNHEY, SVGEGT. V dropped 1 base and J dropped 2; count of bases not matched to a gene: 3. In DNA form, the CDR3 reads TGTGCCAGCAGTTACTGGCGGGGGATCACAGATACGCAGTATTTT. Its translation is CASSYWRGITDTQYF.

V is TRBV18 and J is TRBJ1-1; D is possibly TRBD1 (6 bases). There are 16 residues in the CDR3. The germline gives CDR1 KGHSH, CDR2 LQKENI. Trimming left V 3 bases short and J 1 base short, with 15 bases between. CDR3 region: CASSPGGGGANTEAFF. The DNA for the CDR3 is TGTGCCAGCTCACCCGGGGGGGGCGGCGCGAACACTGAAGCTTTCTTT. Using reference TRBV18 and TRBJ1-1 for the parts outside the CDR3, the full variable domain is NAGVMQNPRHLVRRRGQEARLRCSPMKGHSHVYWYRQLPEEGLKFMVYLQKENIIDESGMPKERFSAEFPKEGPSILRIQQVVRGDSAAYFCASSPGGGGANTEAFFGQGTRLTVV.

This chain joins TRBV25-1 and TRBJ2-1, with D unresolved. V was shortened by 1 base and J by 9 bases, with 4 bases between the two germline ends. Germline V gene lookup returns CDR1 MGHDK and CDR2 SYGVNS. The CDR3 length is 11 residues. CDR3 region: CASSESVEQFF. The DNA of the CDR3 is TGTGCCAGCAGTGAATCAGTTGAGCAGTTCTTC. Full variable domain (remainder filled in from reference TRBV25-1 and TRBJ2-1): EADIYQTPRYLVIGTGKKITLECSQTMGHDKMYWYQQDPGMELHLIHYSYGVNSTEKGDLSSESTVSRIRTEHFPLTLESARPSHTSQYLCASSESVEQFFGPGTRLTVL.

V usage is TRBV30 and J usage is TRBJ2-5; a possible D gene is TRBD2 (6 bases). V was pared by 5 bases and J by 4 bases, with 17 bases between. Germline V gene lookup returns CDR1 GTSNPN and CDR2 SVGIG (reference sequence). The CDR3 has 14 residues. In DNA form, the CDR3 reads TGTGCCTGGGGTGCGGGGTTGGGGCGAGAGACCCAGTACTTC. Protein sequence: CAWGAGLGRETQYF.

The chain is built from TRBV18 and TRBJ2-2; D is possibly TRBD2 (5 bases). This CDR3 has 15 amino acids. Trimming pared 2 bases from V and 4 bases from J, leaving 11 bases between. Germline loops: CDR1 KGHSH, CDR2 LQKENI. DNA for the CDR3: TGTGCCAGCTCACCAGCAGGACTCGCCACCGGGGAGCTGTTTTTT. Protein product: CASSPAGLATGELFF. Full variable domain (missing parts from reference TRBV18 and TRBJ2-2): NAGVMQNPRHLVRRRGQEARLRCSPMKGHSHVYWYRQLPEEGLKFMVYLQKENIIDESGMPKERFSAEFPKEGPSILRIQQVVRGDSAAYFCASSPAGLATGELFFGEGSRLTVL.

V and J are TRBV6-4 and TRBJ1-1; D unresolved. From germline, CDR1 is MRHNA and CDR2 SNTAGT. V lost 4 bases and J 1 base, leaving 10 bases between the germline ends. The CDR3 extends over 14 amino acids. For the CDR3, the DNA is TGTGCCAGCAGTGGAGGGAGGAGGAACACTGAAGCTTTCTTT. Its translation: CASSGGRRNTEAFF.

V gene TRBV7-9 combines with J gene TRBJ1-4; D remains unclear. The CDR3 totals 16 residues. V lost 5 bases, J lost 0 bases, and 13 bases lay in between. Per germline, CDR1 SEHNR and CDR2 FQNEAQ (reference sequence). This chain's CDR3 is CASSGHRAATNEKLFF. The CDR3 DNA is TGTGCCAGCAGCGGCCACCGGGCCGCAACTAATGAAAAACTGTTTTTT.

CDR3 region: CASSWENNEQFF. The CDR3 DNA reads TGTGCCAGCAGTTGGGAGAACAATGAGCAGTTCTTC. The genes are TRBV6-6 and TRBJ2-1, with D possibly matching TRBD2 (5 bases). The CDR3 extends over 12 amino acids. Trimming stripped 4 bases from V and 5 bases from J, with 6 bases between. The germline V gene encodes CDR1 MNHNY and CDR2 SVGAGI (reference sequence).

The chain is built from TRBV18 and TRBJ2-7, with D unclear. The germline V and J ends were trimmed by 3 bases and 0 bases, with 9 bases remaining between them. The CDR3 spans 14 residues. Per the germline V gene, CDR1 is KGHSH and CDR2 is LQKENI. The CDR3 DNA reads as TGTGCCAGCTCACCGTACAGAGACTCCTACGAGCAGTACTTC. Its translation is CASSPYRDSYEQYF.

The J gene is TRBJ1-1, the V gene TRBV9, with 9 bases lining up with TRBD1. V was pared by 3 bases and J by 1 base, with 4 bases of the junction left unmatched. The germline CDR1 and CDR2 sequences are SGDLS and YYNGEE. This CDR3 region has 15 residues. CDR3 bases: TGTGCCAGCAGCGCAACAGGGGGCAGGAACACTGAAGCTTTCTTT. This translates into CASSATGGRNTEAFF.

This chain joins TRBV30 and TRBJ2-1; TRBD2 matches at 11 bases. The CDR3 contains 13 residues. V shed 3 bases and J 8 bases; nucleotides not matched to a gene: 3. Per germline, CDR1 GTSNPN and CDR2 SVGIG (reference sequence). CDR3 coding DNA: TGTGCCTGGAGCACTAGCGGGGGCTATGAGCAGTTCTTC. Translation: CAWSTSGGYEQFF.

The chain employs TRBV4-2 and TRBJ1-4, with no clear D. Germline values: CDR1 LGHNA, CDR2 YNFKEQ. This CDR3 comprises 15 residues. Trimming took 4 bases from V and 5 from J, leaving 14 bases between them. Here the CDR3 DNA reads TGTGCCAGCAGCCCCCCCGGGGAAGGGAATGAAAAACTGTTTTTT. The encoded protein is CASSPPGEGNEKLFF.

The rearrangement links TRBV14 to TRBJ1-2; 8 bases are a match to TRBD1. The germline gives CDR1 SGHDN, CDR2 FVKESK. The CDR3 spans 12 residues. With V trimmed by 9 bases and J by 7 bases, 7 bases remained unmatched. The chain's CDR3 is CASPDRVIGYTF. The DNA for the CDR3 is TGTGCCAGTCCGGACAGGGTAATTGGCTACACCTTC.

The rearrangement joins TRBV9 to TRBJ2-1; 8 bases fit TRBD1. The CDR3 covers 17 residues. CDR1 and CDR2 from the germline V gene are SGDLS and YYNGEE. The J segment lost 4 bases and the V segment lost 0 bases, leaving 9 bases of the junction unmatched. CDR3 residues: CASSVGTGIGGYNEQFF. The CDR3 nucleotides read TGTGCCAGCAGCGTAGGGACAGGGATTGGGGGGTACAATGAGCAGTTCTTC.

As DNA, the CDR3 is TGTGCCAGCGGTTTGTCCCGAGATCAGTACTTC. It is translated as CASGLSRDQYF. This rearrangement joins TRBV2 to TRBJ2-7; D not certain. The CDR3 runs 11 residues. The germline CDR1 and CDR2 sequences are SNHLY and FYNNEI. V was trimmed by 8 bases and J by 10 bases, leaving 15 bases between them. Drawing the rest from reference TRBV2 and TRBJ2-7, the complete variable domain is EPEVTQTPSHQVTQMGQEVILRCVPISNHLYFYWYRQILGQKVEFLVSFYNNEISEKSEIFDDQFSVERPDGSNFTLKIRSTKLEDSAMYFCASGLSRDQYFGPGTRLTVT.

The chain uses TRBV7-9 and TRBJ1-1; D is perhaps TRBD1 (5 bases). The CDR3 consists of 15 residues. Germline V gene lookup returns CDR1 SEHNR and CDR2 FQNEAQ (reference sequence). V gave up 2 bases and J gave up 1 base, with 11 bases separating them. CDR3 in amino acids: CASSLSGYKNTEAFF. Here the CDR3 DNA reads TGTGCCAGCAGCTTATCAGGGTACAAGAACACTGAAGCTTTCTTT.

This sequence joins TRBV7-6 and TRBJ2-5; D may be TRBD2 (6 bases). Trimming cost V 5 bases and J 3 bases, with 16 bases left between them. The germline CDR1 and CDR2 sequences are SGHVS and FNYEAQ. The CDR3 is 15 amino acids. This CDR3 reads CASSPLVAEEETQYF. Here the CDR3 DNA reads TGTGCCAGCAGCCCCTTAGTAGCGGAAGAAGAGACCCAGTACTTC.